The 25 T cell receptor beta chains below come from one sample, sequenced in a study of beta chain features in type 1 diabetes (dated by TCRdb to the late 2010s). Libraries were prepared through the immunoSEQ multiplex PCR assay. The entire isolated RNA was reverse transcribed using the High Capacity cDNA Reverse Transcription Kit, and thus expressed TCRB transcripts were sequenced. Not all clones reach the TCRdb copy of this immuneACCESS table, which keeps in-frame sequences only. Checked studies attribute under half of the gap to unresolved V genes and leave the rest unexplained. For this sample there are around 400,000 clones; about 16% appear just once. The leading ten clones occupy about 0.02% of the sample. The sample taken for sequencing was naive CD4+ T cells from blood. The cell subset or site tag for this specimen amounts to: true naive CD4+ T cells. These receptors were obtained from a woman aged 18-29 years in good health.

The rearrangement links TRBV30 to TRBJ2-3, with a possible D match to TRBD2 (7 bases). Looked up from germline, CDR1 is GTSNPN and CDR2 is SVGIG (reference sequence). V lost 0 bases to trimming and J lost 8 bases, with 12 bases between them. This CDR3 is 13 amino acids long. In DNA form, the CDR3 reads TGTGCCTGGAGTGTGGGGGGGGCGCCTACGCAGTATTTT. This gives the protein CAWSVGGAPTQYF.

CDR3 bases: TGCGCCAGCAGCCTGAAGGACAGGAACACTGAAGCTTTCTTT. This codes for CASSLKDRNTEAFF. The rearrangement joins TRBV4-1 to TRBJ1-1; D possibly corresponds to TRBD1 (6 bases). The CDR3 runs to 14 residues. V gave up 4 bases and J gave up 1 base, with 10 bases separating them. The germline V gene encodes CDR1 MGHRA and CDR2 YSYEKL.

This clone showed up just a few times. The chain joins TRBV28 to TRBJ1-3, with 7 bases fitting TRBD1. Losses at the gene ends were 6 bases for V and 4 bases for J; bases not matched to a gene: 9. The CDR3 length is 15 residues. In germline, CDR1 is MDHEN, CDR2 SYDVKM. CDR3 sequence (DNA): TGTGCCAGCAGGGACACGACAGGGCTCGGAAACACCATATATTTT. It yields the protein CASRDTTGLGNTIYF.

In its sample, this clone was seen a few times. The gene calls are TRBV4-1 and TRBJ1-1, with 11 bases fitting TRBD1. V shed 1 base, J shed 5 bases, and the junction held 6 bases outside the gene matches. The CDR3 loop spans 16 amino acids. Germline loops: CDR1 MGHRA, CDR2 YSYEKL. Here the CDR3 reads CASSQALGQGDTEAFF. The CDR3 DNA reads TGCGCCAGCAGCCAAGCCCTGGGACAGGGGGATACTGAAGCTTTCTTT.

This clone was observed a handful of times. The chain carries TRBV7-9 and TRBJ2-7, with 10 bases aligning to TRBD2. The V gene's germline CDR1 is SEHNR and CDR2 FQNEAQ (reference sequence). The J segment lost 4 bases and the V segment lost 0 bases, leaving 6 bases of the junction unmatched. CDR3 length: 16 amino acids. CDR3 nucleotide sequence: TGTGCCAGCAGCTTAGCGGCTAGCGGGAGACGATACGAGCAGTACTTC. It encodes CASSLAASGRRYEQYF.

This clone was picked up a small number of times. V and J are TRBV20-1 and TRBJ1-1; D unresolved. Trimming took 3 bases from V and 8 from J, leaving 10 bases between them. CDR1 and CDR2 from the germline V gene are DFQATT and SNEGSKA (reference sequence). The CDR3 totals 11 residues. The chain's CDR3 is CSASVPGEAFF. DNA of the CDR3: TGCAGTGCTAGTGTGCCAGGCGAAGCTTTCTTT.

On this clone: Additional DNA sequences in this sample encode the identical CDR3. The chain recombines TRBV29-1 with TRBJ1-1; D possibly corresponds to TRBD1 (5 bases). Germline CDR1 SQVTM, CDR2 ANQGSEA. The CDR3 loop spans 11 amino acids. With 7 bases removed from V and 3 bases from J, the gap between germline ends came to 9 bases. For the CDR3, the DNA is TGCAGCGCCGGGGGGGACACTGAAGCTTTCTTT. It codes for CSAGGDTEAFF.

This clone was seen a few times. The rearrangement uses TRBV6-6 and TRBJ2-3, with a possible D match to TRBD2 (6 bases). V shed 5 bases and J shed 7 bases, with 16 bases lying between them. This CDR3 comprises 14 residues. The germline V gene encodes CDR1 MNHNY and CDR2 SVGAGI (reference sequence). Here the CDR3 reads CASSRELGAYTQYF. The CDR3 DNA is TGTGCCAGCAGTCGGGAGTTGGGAGCATATACGCAGTATTTT.

This clone has a handful of counts. The DNA for the CDR3 is TGTGCCAGCAGGGGAGGAAATCAGCCCCAGCATTTT. Its translation is CASRGGNQPQHF. The rearrangement links TRBV2 to TRBJ1-5; D uncertain. Deletions cut 6 bases from V and 4 bases from J, with 7 bases between. Germline-derived CDR1 and CDR2 are SNHLY and FYNNEI. The CDR3 extends over 12 amino acids.

The J gene is TRBJ1-1, the V gene TRBV30; D is unresolved. The V gene's germline CDR1 is GTSNPN and CDR2 SVGIG (reference sequence). V was trimmed by 2 bases and J by 4 bases, leaving 8 bases between them. The CDR3 has 12 residues. The CDR3 nucleotides are TGTGCCTGGAGTCCTAGCAGCACTGAAGCTTTCTTT. This sequence encodes CAWSPSSTEAFF.

This clone was counted a few times. V and J are TRBV20-1 and TRBJ2-7; no definite D call. V lost 6 bases, J lost 3 bases, and 9 bases lay in between. Germline CDR1 and CDR2: DFQATT and SNEGSKA (reference sequence). The CDR3 is 11 residues long. In DNA, the CDR3 is TGCAGTGCCAGGTCACTCTACGAGCAGTACTTC. Encoded protein: CSARSLYEQYF.

Note on this clone: The identical CDR3 is also encoded by other nucleotide sequences in the sample. The chain uses TRBV5-1 and TRBJ1-1; 7 positions match TRBD1. Germline CDR1 and CDR2: SGHRS and YFSETQ. The trim removed 4 bases at V and 1 base at J, leaving 4 bases unmatched. The CDR3 loop spans 14 amino acids. The CDR3, as DNA: TGCGCCAGCAGCGCGAGGACAGGGAACACTGAAGCTTTCTTT. Translation gives CASSARTGNTEAFF.

In this sample, this clone turned up a few times. The rearrangement links TRBV7-9 to TRBJ2-3; 10 positions agree with TRBD2. This CDR3 region has 15 residues. Looked up from germline, CDR1 is SEHNR and CDR2 is FQNEAQ (reference sequence). V gave up 5 bases and J gave up 4 bases; unmatched junction bases: 6. CDR3 protein: CASSLEREGADTQYF. The CDR3 coding sequence is TGTGCCAGCAGCCTCGAGCGGGAGGGTGCAGATACGCAGTATTTT.

This clone appeared a few times. The V and J genes are TRBV7-2 and TRBJ2-3; D is unresolved. The germline CDR1 and CDR2 sequences are SGHTA and FQGNSA. Trimming took 1 base from V and 3 from J, leaving 8 bases between them. The CDR3 sequence is 14 residues long. CDR3 coding DNA: TGTGCCAGCAGCTTAGTGTCGTATACAGATACGCAGTATTTT. Residues: CASSLVSYTDTQYF.

Written as DNA, the CDR3 is TGTGCCAGCAGTTTAATAGCGGGAGGGAAAGACATTCAGTACTTC. This encodes CASSLIAGGKDIQYF. This chain connects TRBV2 to TRBJ2-4, with 11 bases that match TRBD2. V lost 5 bases, J lost 8 bases, and 8 bases stayed unmatched. CDR1 is SNHLY and CDR2 is FYNNEI in the germline V gene. This CDR3 comprises 15 residues.

Turning to this clone: This same CDR3 is encoded by further DNA sequences in the sample. The rearrangement uses TRBV5-1 and TRBJ1-1; TRBD1 is a possible D gene (6 bases). The CDR3 contains 14 residues. V was pared by 4 bases and J by 1 base, with 11 bases between. Germline CDR1 reads SGHRS; CDR2 reads YFSETQ. In DNA, the CDR3 is TGCGCCAGCAGCCTCACGACAGGGAACACTGAAGCTTTCTTT. This translates into CASSLTTGNTEAFF. The full variable domain, completed using reference TRBV5-1 and TRBJ1-1, is KAGVTQTPRYLIKTRGQQVTLSCSPISGHRSVSWYQQTPGQGLQFLFEYFSETQRNKGNFPGRFSGRQFSNSRSEMNVSTLELGDSALYLCASSLTTGNTEAFFGQGTRLTVV.

This clone was seen a handful of times. The V call is TRBV21-1, the J call TRBJ1-1. TRBV21-1 is flagged as a pseudogene. This CDR3 has 16 amino acids. CDR3 bases: TGTGCCAGCAGCTCCTGCCTAGGAGGGGCGAACACTGAAGCTTTCTTT. Translation: CASSSCLGGANTEAFF.

This clone occurred a few times. The chain joins TRBV11-1 to TRBJ2-1; 13 positions match TRBD2. J gave up 4 bases and V 4 bases, and 4 bases lay outside the gene matches. The germline V gene encodes CDR1 SGHAT and CDR2 FQDESV (reference sequence). The CDR3 contains 16 residues. The CDR3 nucleotides read TGTGCCAGCAGCTCGACTAGCGGGAGGCGGTACAATGAGCAGTTCTTC. This translates into CASSSTSGRRYNEQFF. Looking up the rest from reference TRBV11-1 and TRBJ2-1 gives the full variable domain: EAEVAQSPRYKITEKSQAVAFWCDPISGHATLYWYRQILGQGPELLVQFQDESVVDDSQLPKDRFSAERLKGVDSTLKIQPAELGDSAMYLCASSSTSGRRYNEQFFGPGTRLTVL.

The chain recombines TRBV5-4 with TRBJ2-1; TRBD1 matches at 9 bases. The CDR3 runs 13 residues. With V trimmed by 2 bases and J by 9 bases, 3 bases remained unmatched. Per germline, CDR1 SGHNT and CDR2 YYREEE (reference sequence). The CDR3 region is CASSFTTGGEQFF. In DNA form, the CDR3 reads TGTGCCAGCAGCTTCACGACAGGGGGTGAGCAGTTCTTC.

This clone occurred a few times. Here the CDR3 reads CASSLVGGYTF. CDR3 coding DNA: TGTGCCAGCAGTTTAGTCGGTGGCTACACCTTC. This chain joins TRBV28 and TRBJ1-2, with no clear D. This CDR3 region has 11 residues. CDR1 MDHEN and CDR2 SYDVKM come from the germline V gene. Trimming removed 2 bases at V and 7 bases at J, with 5 bases between.

The chain employs TRBV10-3 and TRBJ2-7; the D is unclear. In germline, CDR1 is ENHRY, CDR2 SYGVKD. The CDR3 runs to 11 residues. V shed 5 bases and J shed 0 bases, with 2 bases lying between them. The CDR3, as DNA: TGTGCCATCAGTTACTCCTACGAGCAGTACTTC. Amino acids: CAISYSYEQYF.

The chain's CDR3 is CASSHRRGLTDTQYF. CDR3 sequence (DNA): TGTGCCAGCAGCCATCGGAGGGGGCTCACAGATACGCAGTATTTT. This chain connects TRBV7-2 to TRBJ2-3, with D tentatively TRBD1 (7 bases). Germline-derived CDR1 and CDR2 are SGHTA and FQGNSA. V was clipped by 5 bases and J by 2 bases, with 14 bases between them. The CDR3 contains 15 residues. The full variable domain, its missing parts supplied by reference TRBV7-2 and TRBJ2-3, is GAGVSQSPSNKVTEKGKDVELRCDPISGHTALYWYRQSLGQGLEFLIYFQGNSAPDKSGLPSDRFSAERTGGSVSTLTIQRTQQEDSAVYLCASSHRRGLTDTQYFGPGTRLTVL.

J is TRBJ1-1 and V is TRBV30; possibly TRBD1 for D (6 bases). This CDR3 comprises 14 residues. In germline, CDR1 is GTSNPN, CDR2 SVGIG (reference sequence). The V gene lost 3 bases and the J gene lost 0 bases, with 11 bases spanning the gap. CDR3 amino acids: CAWSGQYMNTEAFF. DNA of the CDR3: TGTGCCTGGAGCGGACAGTACATGAACACTGAAGCTTTCTTT.

The chain couples TRBV27 to TRBJ2-5; D unclear. Trimming cost V 3 bases and J 2 bases, with 10 bases left between them. Germline CDR1 and CDR2: MNHEY and SMNVEV (reference sequence). The CDR3 has 14 residues. The CDR3 DNA is TGTGCCAGCAGTTTGAGGCGGAAACAAGAGACCCAGTACTTC. Protein product: CASSLRRKQETQYF.

A note on this clone: Other DNA sequences of this sample code for an identical CDR3. The chain is built from TRBV6-5 and TRBJ1-1; D gene unclear. V was shortened by 5 bases and J by 0 bases, with 4 bases between the two germline ends. The CDR3 extends over 12 amino acids. Germline V gene sequence: CDR1 MNHEY, CDR2 SVGAGI. The CDR3: CASSRLNTEAFF. The CDR3 bases are TGTGCCAGCAGTCGTTTGAACACTGAAGCTTTCTTT.